These 3 T cell receptor beta chains came from one sample sequenced in a study of response to subunit inactivated influenza vaccine. From the RT-PCR reads, TCRdb called clonotypes with MiXCR, one entry per CDR3 protein. This sample has 500,000 to 650,000 distinct CDR3 sequences, with less than 10% found just once. This specimen was PBMCs from blood, taken around 25 months after vaccination. The receptors shown here come from a man aged 50 to 69 who received an inactivated influenza vaccine.

The chain has TRBV4-3 and TRBJ2-6, with 8 bases that match TRBD2. The CDR3 runs to 17 residues. The germline V gene has CDR1 LGHNA and CDR2 YSLEER. V lost 0 bases to trimming and J lost 0 bases; unmatched junction nucleotides: 1. The CDR3 loop is CASSQDRGGSGANVLTF. The DNA of the CDR3 is TGCGCCAGCAGCCAAGATCGGGGGGGCTCTGGGGCCAACGTCCTGACTTTC.

The table lists this clonotype with many counts. Sequence at one end of the junction differs from germline and may be a read error. The V gene is TRBV5-5, the J gene TRBJ2-7; perhaps TRBD2 as D (6 bases). Looked up from germline, CDR1 is SGHKS and CDR2 is YYEKEE (reference sequence). The CDR3 consists of 13 residues. The CDR3 DNA sequence: TGTGCCAGCGGCTTGGAGGGGTGGGGCGAGCAGTACTTC. This encodes CASGLEGWGEQYF.

This clonotype was counted between two and nine times. The chain employs TRBV3-1 and TRBJ2-5; 13 nucleotides align to TRBD2. The germline gives CDR1 LGHDT, CDR2 YNNKEL (reference sequence). V was pared by 6 bases and J by 5 bases, with 3 bases of the junction left unmatched. The CDR3 has 14 amino acids. CDR3 DNA: TGTGCCAGCAGGACTAGCGGGGGGTATGAGACCCAGTACTTC. Its protein is CASRTSGGYETQYF.